This passage covers 18 T cell receptor beta chains from one sample sequenced in a study of Graves' ophthalmopathy and Graves' hyperthyroidism (dated by TCRdb to 2016 to 2019). Instrument used: Illumina HiSeq 2000. For repertoire sequencing, TCR beta CDR3 regions were amplified from RNA transcripts. The first round of RT-PCR was done with HTBI primers and the Qiagen OneStep RT-PCR kit, and was followed by a second round of multiplex PCR, then size selection and purification. Clones were called with MiXCR by TCRdb after fastp trimmed the public reads at Q25, and only in-frame beta chains were retained. Each CDR3 protein gets just one entry, which takes the most common genes and DNA from the rows behind it. Present in this sample are approximately 380,000 distinct CDR3 sequences, under 25% of which were seen just once. Around 3.2% of the sample lies in the top ten. Material for sequencing was peripheral blood. These receptors were collected from a woman aged 18-29 years with stable Graves' hyperthyroidism. Donor details come from another sample of the same person, matched by shared clones.

In its sample, this clonotype was seen many times. The chain uses TRBV20-1 and TRBJ1-1; unclear D gene. The CDR3 is 13 amino acids. Germline CDR1 DFQATT, CDR2 SNEGSKA (reference sequence). Trimming left V 5 bases short and J 5 bases short, with 15 bases between. CDR3: CSAQPPSGTEAFF. As DNA, the CDR3 is TGCAGTGCTCAACCACCATCTGGGACTGAAGCTTTCTTT.

V and J are TRBV6-1 and TRBJ1-1; no definite D call. The CDR3 has 14 residues. CDR1 is MNHNS, CDR2 SASEGT, per germline. The germline V and J ends were trimmed by 7 bases and 1 base, with 13 bases remaining between them. In nucleotides, the CDR3 is TGTGCCAGCACCAAGGCCCCAGGGAACACTGAAGCTTTCTTT. Translated, it gives CASTKAPGNTEAFF.

The table lists this clonotype with many counts. The V gene is TRBV2, the J gene TRBJ2-5, with D tentatively TRBD2 (6 bases). The CDR3 spans 13 residues. V was shortened by 7 bases and J by 2 bases, with 11 bases between the two germline ends. Germline CDR1 reads SNHLY; CDR2 reads FYNNEI. CDR3 in amino acids: CASTWEEQETQYF. CDR3 nucleotide sequence: TGTGCCAGCACTTGGGAGGAACAAGAGACCCAGTACTTC. The full variable domain, in which reference TRBV2 and TRBJ2-5 provide the parts outside the CDR3, is EPEVTQTPSHQVTQMGQEVILRCVPISNHLYFYWYRQILGQKVEFLVSFYNNEISEKSEIFDDQFSVERPDGSNFTLKIRSTKLEDSAMYFCASTWEEQETQYFGPGTRLLVL.

DNA of the CDR3: TGTGCCAGCAGCTTTCCACCTGTACCCGGGACACAGACCCCTTGGGGCTACACCTTC. Translation: CASSFPPVPGTQTPWGYTF. The chain combines TRBV7-2 with TRBJ1-2, with a possible D match to TRBD1 (6 bases). The CDR3 loop spans 19 amino acids. Deletions cut 3 bases from V and 8 bases from J, with 31 bases between. Germline assignment: CDR1 SGHTA and CDR2 FQGNSA.

In this sample, this clonotype turned up a few times. This chain links TRBV12-3 or TRBV12-4 with TRBJ2-5; TRBD2 is a possible D gene (5 bases). With 1 base removed from V and 5 bases from J, the gap between germline ends came to 11 bases. CDR3 length equals 14 residues. CDR3 sequence: CASSLVATLETQYF. The CDR3 nucleotides are TGTGCCAGCAGTTTAGTAGCGACGTTGGAGACCCAGTACTTC.

This clonotype was seen ten or more times. The J gene is TRBJ1-1, the V gene TRBV2; the match to TRBD1 covers 9 bases. From germline, CDR1 is SNHLY and CDR2 FYNNEI. This CDR3 comprises 15 residues. Trimming cost V 6 bases and J 1 base; bases outside gene matches: 6. Written as DNA, the CDR3 is TGTGCCAGCAGATCCGACAGGGGGAAGAACACTGAAGCTTTCTTT. This translates into CASRSDRGKNTEAFF.

There are many counts of this clonotype. The CDR3 loop reads CASSIAPIGQATPTQYF. The CDR3 region has the DNA TGTGCCAGTAGTATAGCCCCCATCGGACAGGCAACCCCGACCCAGTACTTC. The V call is TRBV19, the J call TRBJ2-5, with TRBD1 identical over 7 bases. The CDR3 length is 17 residues. Germline CDR1 reads LNHDA; CDR2 reads SQIVND (reference sequence). J gave up 7 bases and V 1 base, and 15 bases lay outside the gene matches. The full variable domain, completed using reference TRBV19 and TRBJ2-5, is DGGITQSPKYLFRKEGQNVTLSCEQNLNHDAMYWYRQDPGQGLRLIYYSQIVNDFQKGDIAEGYSVSREKKESFPLTVTSAQKNPTAFYLCASSIAPIGQATPTQYFGPGTRLLVL.

This clonotype was recorded many times. V usage is TRBV19 and J usage is TRBJ2-7; 8 positions match TRBD1. CDR1 LNHDA and CDR2 SQIVND come from the germline V gene (reference sequence). The CDR3 is 14 amino acids. Unmatched junction bases numbered 8, after V lost 7 bases and J lost 3 bases. The CDR3 spells CASKKDRAGYEQYF. The CDR3 bases are TGTGCCAGTAAAAAGGACAGGGCAGGCTACGAGCAGTACTTC.

V and J are TRBV19 and TRBJ2-5; tentative D call: TRBD2 (6 bases). With 0 bases removed from V and 7 bases from J, the gap between germline ends came to 9 bases. Germline CDR1 LNHDA, CDR2 SQIVND (reference sequence). The CDR3 spans 13 residues. The CDR3 DNA reads TGTGCCAGTAGTATAGATTCGGGGGTGACCCAGTACTTC. Encoded protein: CASSIDSGVTQYF.

This clonotype was counted at least ten times. The rearrangement links TRBV24-1 to TRBJ1-5, with a possible D match to TRBD1 (5 bases). Trimming took 6 bases from V and 4 from J, leaving 9 bases between them. Germline loops: CDR1 KGHDR, CDR2 SFDVKD. This CDR3 is built from 13 residues. CDR3 nucleotide sequence: TGTGCCACCAGTCTTGGGGGGAATCAGCCCCAGCATTTT. It translates to CATSLGGNQPQHF.

In its sample, this clonotype was seen a few times. A read error may be the cause here, since a much bigger clone is one base away. This CDR3 is CASSEAPRLEAQYF. The DNA for the CDR3 is TGTGCCAGCAGTGAAGCTCCCCGGCTGGAGGCCCAGTACTTC. J is TRBJ2-5 and V is TRBV2; D might be TRBD2 (5 bases). This CDR3 has 14 residues. The germline V and J ends were trimmed by 0 bases and 9 bases, with 14 bases remaining between them. Germline assignment: CDR1 SNHLY and CDR2 FYNNEI.

The chain is built from TRBV28 and TRBJ1-1; D perhaps matches TRBD1 (6 bases). V was cut by 5 bases and J by 5 bases, with 15 bases left in between. Germline assignment: CDR1 MDHEN and CDR2 SYDVKM. This CDR3 has 14 residues. The CDR3 spells CASSAQQGDTEAFF. In nucleotides, the CDR3 is TGTGCCAGCAGTGCCCAACAGGGAGATACTGAAGCTTTCTTT.

This clonotype has a count of ten or more. V and J are TRBV9 and TRBJ1-6; possibly TRBD1 for D (5 bases). Trimming took 2 bases from V and 9 from J, leaving 12 bases between them. The V gene's germline CDR1 is SGDLS and CDR2 YYNGEE. This CDR3 has 14 amino acids. The CDR3 nucleotides read TGTGCCAGCAGCGTCGGGGCGGGGGGTTCACCCCTCCACTTT. Protein sequence: CASSVGAGGSPLHF.

This clonotype was seen at least ten times. The J gene is TRBJ2-6, the V gene TRBV27; tentatively, D is TRBD1 (6 bases). The V end lost 3 bases, the J end lost 0 bases, and 9 bases lay between the germline ends. Germline values: CDR1 MNHEY, CDR2 SMNVEV (reference sequence). CDR3 length equals 16 residues. The CDR3 is CASSFVDSSGANVLTF. The CDR3 nucleotides are TGTGCCAGCAGTTTTGTGGACAGCTCTGGGGCCAACGTCCTGACTTTC. Full variable domain (remainder filled in from reference TRBV27 and TRBJ2-6): EAQVTQNPRYLITVTGKKLTVTCSQNMNHEYMSWYRQDPGLGLRQIYYSMNVEVTDKGDVPEGYKVSRKEKRNFPLILESPSPNQTSLYFCASSFVDSSGANVLTFGAGSRLTVL.

This clonotype has ten or more counts. The rearrangement joins TRBV6-5 to TRBJ2-5; tentatively, D is TRBD1 or TRBD2 (6 bases each). The CDR3 is made up of 13 amino acids. Germline CDR1 is MNHEY and CDR2 is SVGAGI. CDR3 region: CPRRDGGPETQYF. For the CDR3, the DNA is TGTCCCCGCCGGGACGGGGGCCCAGAGACCCAGTACTTC.

The sample holds many counts of this clonotype. This CDR3 is CASSPSGRGTGELFF. The CDR3 DNA reads as TGTGCCAGCAGTCCTAGCGGGAGGGGGACCGGGGAGCTGTTTTTT. This chain uses TRBV6-2 or TRBV6-3 with TRBJ2-2; TRBD2 aligns across 12 bases. With V trimmed by 5 bases and J by 5 bases, 3 bases remained unmatched. Germline V gene lookup returns CDR1 MNHEY and CDR2 SVGEGT. The CDR3 spans 15 residues.

This clonotype was picked up one time. The V call is TRBV27, the J call TRBJ2-5; 7 bases fit TRBD1. The germline V gene encodes CDR1 MNHEY and CDR2 SMNVEV (reference sequence). The J segment lost 2 bases and the V segment lost 4 bases, leaving 10 bases of the junction unmatched. The CDR3 sequence is 16 residues long. CDR3 protein: CASSSSRDSKQETQYF. The CDR3 DNA sequence: TGTGCCAGCAGTTCTTCTCGGGACAGCAAGCAAGAGACCCAGTACTTC.

This clonotype was detected ten times or more. The V call is TRBV6-1, the J call TRBJ2-7; 9 nucleotides align to TRBD1. The length of the CDR3 is 15 residues. V lost 6 bases to trimming and J lost 4 bases; unmatched junction nucleotides: 10. Germline CDR1 is MNHNS and CDR2 is SASEGT. The CDR3: CASSGIHRGRYEQYF. The CDR3 bases are TGTGCCAGCAGCGGTATCCACAGGGGGCGATACGAGCAGTACTTC.